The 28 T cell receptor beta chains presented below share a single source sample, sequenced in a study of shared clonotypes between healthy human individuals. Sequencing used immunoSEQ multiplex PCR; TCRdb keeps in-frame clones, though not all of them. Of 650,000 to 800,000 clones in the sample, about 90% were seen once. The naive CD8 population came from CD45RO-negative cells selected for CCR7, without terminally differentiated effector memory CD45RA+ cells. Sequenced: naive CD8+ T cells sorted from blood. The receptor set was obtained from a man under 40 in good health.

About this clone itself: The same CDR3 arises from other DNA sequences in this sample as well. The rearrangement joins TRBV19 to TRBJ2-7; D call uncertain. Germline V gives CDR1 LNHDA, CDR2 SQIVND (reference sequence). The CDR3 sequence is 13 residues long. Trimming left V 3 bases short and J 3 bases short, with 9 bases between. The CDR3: CASSIGPSYEQYF. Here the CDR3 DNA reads TGTGCCAGTAGTATTGGCCCCAGCTACGAGCAGTACTTC.

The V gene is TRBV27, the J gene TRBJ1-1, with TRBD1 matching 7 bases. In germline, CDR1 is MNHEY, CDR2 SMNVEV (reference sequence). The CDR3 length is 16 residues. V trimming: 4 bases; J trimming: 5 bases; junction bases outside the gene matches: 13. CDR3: CASSSRQGGIGTEAFF. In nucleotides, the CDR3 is TGTGCCAGCAGTTCCAGACAGGGTGGGATCGGGACTGAAGCTTTCTTT.

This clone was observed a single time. CDR3 sequence: CASHSNEQFF. The CDR3, as DNA: TGTGCCAGCCACTCCAATGAGCAGTTCTTC. The chain is built from TRBV9 and TRBJ2-1; D uncertain. The CDR3 totals 10 residues. Germline CDR1 reads SGDLS; CDR2 reads YYNGEE. Trimming removed 7 bases from V and 6 bases from J, with 5 bases in between.

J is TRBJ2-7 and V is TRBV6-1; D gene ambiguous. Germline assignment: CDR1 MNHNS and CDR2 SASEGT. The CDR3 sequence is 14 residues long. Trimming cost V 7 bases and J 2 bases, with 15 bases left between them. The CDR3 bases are TGTGCCAGCACTCAAACCAGTGGGCCCTACGAGCAGTACTTC. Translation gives CASTQTSGPYEQYF.

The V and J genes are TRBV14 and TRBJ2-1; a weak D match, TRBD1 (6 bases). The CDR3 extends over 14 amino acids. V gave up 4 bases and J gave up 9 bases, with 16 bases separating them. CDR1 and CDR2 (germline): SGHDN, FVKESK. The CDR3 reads CASSLSPIGGEQFF. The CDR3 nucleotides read TGTGCCAGCAGCCTAAGCCCCATAGGGGGTGAGCAGTTCTTC.

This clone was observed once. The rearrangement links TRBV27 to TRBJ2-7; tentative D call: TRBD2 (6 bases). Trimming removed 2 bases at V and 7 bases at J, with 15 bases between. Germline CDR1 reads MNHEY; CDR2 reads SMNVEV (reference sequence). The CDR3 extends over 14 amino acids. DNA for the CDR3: TGTGCCAGCAGTTTACTTCGGGAGAAGGGTGAGCAGTACTTC. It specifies CASSLLREKGEQYF.

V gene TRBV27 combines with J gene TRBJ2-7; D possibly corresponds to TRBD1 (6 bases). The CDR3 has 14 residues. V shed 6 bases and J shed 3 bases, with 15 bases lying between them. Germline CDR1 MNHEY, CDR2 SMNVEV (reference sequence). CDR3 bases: TGTGCCAGCAGACCGGTTGGGGGCCGCTACGAGCAGTACTTC. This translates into CASRPVGGRYEQYF.

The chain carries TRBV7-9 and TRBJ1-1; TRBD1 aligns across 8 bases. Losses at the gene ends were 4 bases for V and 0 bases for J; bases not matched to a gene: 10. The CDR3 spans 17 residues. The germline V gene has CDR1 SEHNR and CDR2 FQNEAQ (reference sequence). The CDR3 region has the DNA TGTGCCAGCAGCTCGGACAGGGACCCTCTCATGAACACTGAAGCTTTCTTT. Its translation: CASSSDRDPLMNTEAFF.

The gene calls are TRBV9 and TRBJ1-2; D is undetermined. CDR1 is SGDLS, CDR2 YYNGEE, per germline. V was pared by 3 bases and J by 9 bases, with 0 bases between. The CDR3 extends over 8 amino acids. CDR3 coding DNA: TGTGCCAGCAGCGGCTACACCTTC. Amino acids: CASSGYTF.

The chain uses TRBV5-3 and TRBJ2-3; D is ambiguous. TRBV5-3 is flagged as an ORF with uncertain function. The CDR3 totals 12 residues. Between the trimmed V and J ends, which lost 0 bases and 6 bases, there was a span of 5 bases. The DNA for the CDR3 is TGTGCCAGAAGCTTGGTAGGGGATACGCAGTATTTT. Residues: CARSLVGDTQYF.

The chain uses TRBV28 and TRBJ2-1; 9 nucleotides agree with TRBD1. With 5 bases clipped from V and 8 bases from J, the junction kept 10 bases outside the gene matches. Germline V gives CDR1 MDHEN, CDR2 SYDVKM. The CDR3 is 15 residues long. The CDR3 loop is CASSLPGQGIHEQFF. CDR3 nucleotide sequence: TGTGCCAGCAGTCTCCCGGGACAGGGAATCCATGAGCAGTTCTTC.

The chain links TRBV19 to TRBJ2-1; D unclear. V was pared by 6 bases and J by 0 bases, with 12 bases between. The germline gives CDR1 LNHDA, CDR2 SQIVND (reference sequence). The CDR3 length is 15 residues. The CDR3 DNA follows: TGTGCCAGTAGCATTGTATTAGTCTCCTACAATGAGCAGTTCTTC. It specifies CASSIVLVSYNEQFF.

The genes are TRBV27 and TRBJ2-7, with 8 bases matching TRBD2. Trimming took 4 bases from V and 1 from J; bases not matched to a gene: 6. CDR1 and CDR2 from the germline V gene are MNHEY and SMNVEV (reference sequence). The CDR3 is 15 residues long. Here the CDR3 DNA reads TGTGCCAGCAGTTGGGGACTAGTGCAGTCCTACGAGCAGTACTTC. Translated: CASSWGLVQSYEQYF.

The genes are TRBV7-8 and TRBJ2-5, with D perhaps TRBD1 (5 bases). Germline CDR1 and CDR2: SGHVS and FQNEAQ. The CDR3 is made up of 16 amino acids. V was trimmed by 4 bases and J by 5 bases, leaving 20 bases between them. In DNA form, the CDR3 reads TGTGCCAGCAGCTCCAGTATTGGTGGGGCCTCGGAGACCCAGTACTTC. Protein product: CASSSSIGGASETQYF.

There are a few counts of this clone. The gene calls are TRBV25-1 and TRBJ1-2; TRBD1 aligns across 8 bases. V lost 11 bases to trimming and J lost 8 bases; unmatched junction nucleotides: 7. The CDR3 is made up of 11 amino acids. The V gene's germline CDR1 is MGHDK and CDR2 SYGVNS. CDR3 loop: CAAGQGGGYTF. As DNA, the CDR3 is TGTGCCGCTGGACAGGGTGGCGGCTACACCTTC.

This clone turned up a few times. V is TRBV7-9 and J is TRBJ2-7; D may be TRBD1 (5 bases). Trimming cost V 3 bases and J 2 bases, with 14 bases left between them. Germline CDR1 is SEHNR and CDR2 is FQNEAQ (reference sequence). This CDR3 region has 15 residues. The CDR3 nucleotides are TGTGCCAGCAGCTTCACTCTCGACAGCACCTACGAGCAGTACTTC. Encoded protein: CASSFTLDSTYEQYF.

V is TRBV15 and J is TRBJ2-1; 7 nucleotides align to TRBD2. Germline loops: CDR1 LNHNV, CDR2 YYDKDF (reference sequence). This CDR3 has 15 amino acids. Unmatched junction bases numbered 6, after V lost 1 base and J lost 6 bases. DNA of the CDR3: TGTGCCACCAGCAGAGCGGGCGGGAGAGTCAATGAGCAGTTCTTC. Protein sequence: CATSRAGGRVNEQFF.

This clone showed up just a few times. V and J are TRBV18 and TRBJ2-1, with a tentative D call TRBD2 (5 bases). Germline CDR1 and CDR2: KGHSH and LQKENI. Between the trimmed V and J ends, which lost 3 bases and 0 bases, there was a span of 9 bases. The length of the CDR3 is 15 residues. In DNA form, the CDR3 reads TGTGCCAGCTCACCTGAGGGTCCCTCCTACAATGAGCAGTTCTTC. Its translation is CASSPEGPSYNEQFF.

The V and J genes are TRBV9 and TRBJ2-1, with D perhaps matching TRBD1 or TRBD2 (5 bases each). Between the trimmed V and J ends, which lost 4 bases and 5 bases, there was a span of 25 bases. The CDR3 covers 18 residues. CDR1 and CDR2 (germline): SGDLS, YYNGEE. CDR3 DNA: TGTGCCAGCAGCTCTCCTGAAAGTGGGGCCCGGGGCCACAATGAGCAGTTCTTC. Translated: CASSSPESGARGHNEQFF.

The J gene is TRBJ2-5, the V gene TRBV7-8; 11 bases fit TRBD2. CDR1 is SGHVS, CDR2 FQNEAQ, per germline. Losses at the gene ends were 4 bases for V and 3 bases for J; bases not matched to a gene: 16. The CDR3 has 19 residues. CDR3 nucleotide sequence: TGTGCCAGCAGCTCAAAAATAGGGCGGGGGACTAGCGGAAAAGAGACCCAGTACTTC. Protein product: CASSSKIGRGTSGKETQYF.

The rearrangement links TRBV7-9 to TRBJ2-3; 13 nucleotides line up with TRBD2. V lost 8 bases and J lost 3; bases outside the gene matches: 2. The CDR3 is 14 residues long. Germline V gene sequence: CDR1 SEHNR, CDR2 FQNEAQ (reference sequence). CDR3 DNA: TGTGCCAGCGGGGGACTAGCGGGGACAGATACGCAGTATTTT. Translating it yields CASGGLAGTDTQYF.

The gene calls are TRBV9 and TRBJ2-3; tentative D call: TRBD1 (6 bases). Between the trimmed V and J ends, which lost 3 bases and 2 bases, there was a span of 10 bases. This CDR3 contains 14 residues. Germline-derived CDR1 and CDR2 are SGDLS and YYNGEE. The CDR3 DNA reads TGTGCCAGCAGCGGGGGGCCTAACACAGATACGCAGTATTTT. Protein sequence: CASSGGPNTDTQYF.

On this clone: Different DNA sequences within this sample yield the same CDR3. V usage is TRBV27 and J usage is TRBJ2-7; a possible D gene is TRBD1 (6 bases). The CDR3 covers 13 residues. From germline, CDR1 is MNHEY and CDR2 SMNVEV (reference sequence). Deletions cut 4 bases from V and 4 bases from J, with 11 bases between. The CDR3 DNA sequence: TGTGCCAGCAGTTACAGGGTTACTTACGAGCAGTACTTC. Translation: CASSYRVTYEQYF.

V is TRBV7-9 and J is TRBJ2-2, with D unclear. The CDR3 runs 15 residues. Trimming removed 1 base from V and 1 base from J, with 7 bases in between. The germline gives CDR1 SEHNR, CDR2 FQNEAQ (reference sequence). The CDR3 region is CASSLGQQNTGELFF. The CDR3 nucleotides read TGTGCCAGCAGCTTAGGTCAGCAGAACACCGGGGAGCTGTTTTTT.

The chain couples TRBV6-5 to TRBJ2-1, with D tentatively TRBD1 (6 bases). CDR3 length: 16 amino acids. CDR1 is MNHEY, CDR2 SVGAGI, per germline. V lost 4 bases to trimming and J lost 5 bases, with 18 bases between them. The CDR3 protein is CASSSNRDLYHNEQFF. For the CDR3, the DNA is TGTGCCAGCAGTTCTAACAGGGATCTCTATCACAATGAGCAGTTCTTC.

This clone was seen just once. CDR3 coding DNA: TGTGCTAGTGGTTTGTCGCAATACACTGAAGCTTTCTTT. This gives the protein CASGLSQYTEAFF. The gene calls are TRBV12-5 and TRBJ1-1; D gene unclear. Germline V gene lookup returns CDR1 LGHNT and CDR2 FRNRAP. This CDR3 contains 13 residues. V lost 2 bases to trimming and J lost 3 bases, with 7 bases between them.

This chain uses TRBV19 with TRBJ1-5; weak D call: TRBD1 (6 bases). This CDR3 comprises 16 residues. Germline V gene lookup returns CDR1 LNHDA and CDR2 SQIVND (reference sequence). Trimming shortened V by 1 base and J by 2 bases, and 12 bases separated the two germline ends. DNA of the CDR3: TGTGCCAGTAGTATAGCTTCGACAGGACGCAATCAGCCCCAGCATTTT. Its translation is CASSIASTGRNQPQHF.

In nucleotides, the CDR3 is TGCGCCAGCAGTGAAGACAGACCCTACGAGCAGTACTTC. This gives the protein CASSEDRPYEQYF. The chain employs TRBV10-2 and TRBJ2-7; TRBD1 is a possible D gene (5 bases). Trimming cost V 3 bases and J 2 bases, with 8 bases left between them. Germline V CDR1 and CDR2: WSHSY, SAAADI. The CDR3 length is 13 residues.